The 14 T cell receptor beta chains below come from one sample, sequenced in a study of blood T cell repertoires in COVID-19. Profiling relied on immunoSEQ multiplex PCR, and the TCRdb table lists in-frame clones only, not all of them. Among roughly 40,000 clones listed, approximately 85% were seen once. The sample comprised peripheral blood. These receptors came from a human donor in a cohort sampled during active COVID-19.

This clone was counted only a few times. This chain's CDR3 is CASSEAWAGVTQYF. The CDR3 coding sequence is TGTGCCAGCAGTGAAGCCTGGGCAGGGGTGACCCAGTACTTC. The rearrangement joins TRBV2 to TRBJ2-5; perhaps TRBD1 as D (6 bases). The germline V gene has CDR1 SNHLY and CDR2 FYNNEI. Trimming removed 0 bases from V and 7 bases from J, with 12 bases in between. This CDR3 spans 14 amino acids.

The chain joins TRBV10-3 to TRBJ2-1; maybe TRBD2 (7 bases). V lost 3 bases to trimming and J lost 7 bases, with 10 bases between them. This CDR3 is built from 13 residues. Germline V gene data show CDR1 as ENHRY and CDR2 as SYGVKD. The CDR3 sequence is CAISDGGLNEQFF. DNA of the CDR3: TGTGCCATCAGTGACGGGGGGCTAAATGAGCAGTTCTTC.

The J gene is TRBJ2-1, the V gene TRBV30; 10 bases are shared with TRBD2. Trimming took 2 bases from V and 4 from J; bases not matched to a gene: 8. The CDR3 is made up of 16 amino acids. Germline assignment: CDR1 GTSNPN and CDR2 SVGIG (reference sequence). The CDR3 sequence: CAWSLTRTSGYNEQFF. The CDR3 nucleotides read TGTGCCTGGAGTTTAACCCGGACTAGCGGATACAATGAGCAGTTCTTC.

The rearrangement links TRBV4-1 to TRBJ1-3, with TRBD1 identical over 7 bases. CDR1 MGHRA and CDR2 YSYEKL come from the germline V gene. This CDR3 is 15 amino acids long. V lost 1 base and J lost 1; bases outside the gene matches: 1. CDR3 loop: CASSQATGSGNTIYF. The DNA for the CDR3 is TGCGCCAGCAGCCAAGCGACAGGGTCTGGAAACACCATATATTTT.

The chain uses TRBV7-2 and TRBJ1-5; D remains ambiguous. In germline, CDR1 is SGHTA, CDR2 FQGNSA. The CDR3 spans 14 residues. V gave up 1 base and J gave up 2 bases, with 6 bases separating them. CDR3 bases: TGTGCCAGCAGCTTAGGGCAAGGCAATCAGCCCCAGCATTTT. As protein: CASSLGQGNQPQHF.

This clone is a singleton in its sample. The chain is built from TRBV19 and TRBJ1-2, with 10 bases that match TRBD1. CDR3 length: 13 residues. The V gene end was trimmed by 7 bases and the J gene end by 4 bases; junction bases not matched to a gene: 3. The V gene's germline CDR1 is LNHDA and CDR2 SQIVND (reference sequence). The CDR3 reads CASTDRGFYGYTF. Here the CDR3 DNA reads TGTGCCAGTACGGACAGGGGGTTCTATGGCTACACCTTC.

CDR3 DNA: TGTGCCACCAGCGTCCCCGGGACAGGGGGCCACGAGCAGTACTTC. Residues: CATSVPGTGGHEQYF. The chain links TRBV15 to TRBJ2-7, with 12 bases aligning to TRBD1. This CDR3 contains 15 residues. V gave up 5 bases and J gave up 5 bases; unmatched junction bases: 7. Germline values: CDR1 LNHNV, CDR2 YYDKDF (reference sequence).

The rearrangement links TRBV6-5 to TRBJ2-7; D unresolved. CDR1 is MNHEY and CDR2 is SVGAGI in the germline V gene. CDR3 length: 13 residues. V was trimmed by 8 bases and J by 2 bases, leaving 13 bases between them. This chain's CDR3 is CASLSEAPYEQYF. DNA for the CDR3: TGTGCCAGCTTATCCGAAGCCCCCTACGAGCAGTACTTC.

The genes are TRBV12-3 or TRBV12-4 and TRBJ2-5, with D possibly matching TRBD1 (6 bases). CDR3 length equals 11 residues. V shed 6 bases and J shed 4 bases, with 6 bases lying between them. The CDR3, as DNA: TGTGCCAGCAGACAGGGAGAGACCCAGTACTTC. Its translation is CASRQGETQYF.

The rearrangement joins TRBV6-5 to TRBJ1-1, with a possible D match to TRBD1 (5 bases). V lost 10 bases, J lost 5 bases, and 14 bases lay in between. Per germline, CDR1 MNHEY and CDR2 SVGAGI. This CDR3 is built from 12 residues. The CDR3 region is CATGREGTEAFF. The CDR3 region has the DNA TGTGCCACCGGCAGGGAGGGAACTGAAGCTTTCTTT.

The rearrangement joins TRBV7-9 to TRBJ2-7; 8 bases fit TRBD1. The J segment lost 6 bases and the V segment lost 1 base, leaving 8 bases of the junction unmatched. This CDR3 comprises 15 residues. CDR1 SEHNR and CDR2 FQNEAQ come from the germline V gene (reference sequence). For the CDR3, the DNA is TGTGCCAGCAGCTTAGGAGGACAGGGTGAAGGCGAGCAGTACTTC. This encodes CASSLGGQGEGEQYF.

This chain joins TRBV28 and TRBJ1-3; D is undetermined. This CDR3 comprises 14 residues. Trimming shortened V by 7 bases and J by 1 base, and 11 bases separated the two germline ends. Looked up from germline, CDR1 is MDHEN and CDR2 is SYDVKM. DNA of the CDR3: TGTGCCAGCAAGGAGGGTCTTTCTGGAAACACCATATATTTT. This translates into CASKEGLSGNTIYF.

The rearrangement links TRBV13 to TRBJ2-5; D is undetermined. Trimming took 4 bases from V and 5 from J, leaving 8 bases between them. CDR1 PRHDT and CDR2 FYEKMQ come from the germline V gene (reference sequence). The CDR3 is 12 residues long. The CDR3 region has the DNA TGTGCCAGCAGCTCCAGTCCGGAGACCCAGTACTTC. It codes for CASSSSPETQYF.

This chain joins TRBV28 and TRBJ1-2, with 10 bases identical to TRBD1. The CDR3 sequence is 15 residues long. J lost 6 bases, V lost 5 bases, and 9 bases had no gene match. Germline V CDR1 and CDR2: MDHEN, SYDVKM. DNA for the CDR3: TGTGCCAGCAGTCCCCCCCCGACAGGGGGCAATGGCTACACCTTC. Its protein is CASSPPPTGGNGYTF.